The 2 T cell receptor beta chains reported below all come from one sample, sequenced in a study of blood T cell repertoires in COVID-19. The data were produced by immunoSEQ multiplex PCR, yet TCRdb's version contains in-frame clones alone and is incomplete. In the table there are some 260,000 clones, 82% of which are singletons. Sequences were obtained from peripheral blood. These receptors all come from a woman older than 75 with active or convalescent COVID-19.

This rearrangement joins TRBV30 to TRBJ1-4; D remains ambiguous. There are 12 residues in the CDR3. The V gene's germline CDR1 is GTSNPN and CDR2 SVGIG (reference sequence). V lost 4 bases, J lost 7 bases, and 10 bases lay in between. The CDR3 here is CAWTQRGEKLFF. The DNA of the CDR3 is TGTGCCTGGACCCAACGAGGTGAAAAACTGTTTTTT.

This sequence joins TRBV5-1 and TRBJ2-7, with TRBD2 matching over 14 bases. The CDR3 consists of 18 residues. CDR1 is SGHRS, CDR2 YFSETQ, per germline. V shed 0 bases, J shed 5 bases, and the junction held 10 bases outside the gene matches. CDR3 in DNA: TGCGCCAGCAGCTTGGACGGGACTAGCGGGAGATTCATACACGAGCAGTACTTC. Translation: CASSLDGTSGRFIHEQYF. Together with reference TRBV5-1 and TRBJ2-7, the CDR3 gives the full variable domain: KAGVTQTPRYLIKTRGQQVTLSCSPISGHRSVSWYQQTPGQGLQFLFEYFSETQRNKGNFPGRFSGRQFSNSRSEMNVSTLELGDSALYLCASSLDGTSGRFIHEQYFGPGTRLTVT.